This entry is about one TCR beta chain. Its antigen remains unknown. Libraries used 5'RACE template switching adding universal primer site and UMIs. No DNA is given; TCRdb re-called the 5' RACE reads and lists each CDR3 protein once. This sample's table has 500,000 to 700,000 distinct CDR3 sequences. The record originates from a study of T cells expressing NK-cell markers. On the study more broadly: Researchers got TCR beta repertoires out of sorted CD3+CD56+NKG2C+, CD3+CD56+NKG2C- and CD3+CD56-NKG2C+ T cells. Sequencing covered eight donors, seven HCMV-seropositive and one seronegative.

The CDR3 covers 14 residues. CDR1 DFQATT and CDR2 SNEGSKA come from the germline V gene (reference sequence). Study-wide results and caveats: Each of 6 or 7 donors carried dominant NKG2C+ clonotypes accounting for about 1.0-7.0% of CD8+ T cells.

The source of this sequence is a young man in good health. The rearrangement uses TRBV20-1 and TRBJ2-5. Sequencing was carried out using blood T cells: a sorted CD56 or NKG2C T cell subset, CD4+ or CD8+ T cells, or bulk PBMC T cells (not recorded which). CDR3 region: CSASKQLVGETQYF.